This T cell receptor beta chain was sequenced for a study of T cells after yellow fever vaccination. Findings and caveats of the study: Any FACS-sorted repertoire could hold abundant clonotypes that contaminate it from the bulk population.

TCRdb called the 5' RACE reads again in MiXCR, with one record for every CDR3 protein. The sample records around 500,000 distinct CDR3 sequences, around a fifth being singletons. About this clonotype: Its antigen is unidentified.

The CDR3 extends over 14 amino acids. The germline V gene has CDR1 SGHNT and CDR2 YYREEE (reference sequence). V was clipped by 2 bases and J by 6 bases, with 12 bases between them. The source of this sequence is a man aged 18 to 35 who received the YFV17D yellow fever vaccine. The sample was PBMCs, taken about 20 days after the first yellow fever vaccination. The gene calls are TRBV5-4 and TRBJ2-1; D not resolved. Written as DNA, the CDR3 is TGTGCCAGCAGCTTTTTAGGTAAAGTCAATGAGCAGTTCTTC. As protein: CASSFLGKVNEQFF.